This T cell receptor (beta chain) was captured in a study of cytomegalovirus exposure and HLA in healthy donors. Notes on the study in general: In the analysis, some V segments, TRBV6-2 and TRBV6-3 included, were excluded as indistinguishable.

PCR amplification relied on 60 Vbeta primers (plus 13 Jbeta primers). Clones were read by immunoSEQ multiplex PCR, and TCRdb kept only the in-frame ones, dropping some. The repertoire has about 180,000 clones, 80% to 85% of them found once; the top ten carry 1% to 1.5%. This clone was detected only once. Its antigen remains unidentified. Trimming pared 5 bases from V and 0 bases from J, leaving 4 bases between. The germline CDR1 and CDR2 sequences are SGHVS and FQNEAQ. The CDR3 spans 12 residues. Sequenced material: PBMCs. This TCR was sampled from a boy aged 2 to 10 in good health and CMV-seronegative. The chain employs TRBV7-8 and TRBJ2-5; D gene unclear. CDR3: CASSRYQETQYF. The CDR3 DNA follows: TGTGCCAGCAGCCGGTACCAAGAGACCCAGTACTTC.